These 18 T cell receptor beta chains were all obtained from the same sample, sequenced in a study of T-cell memory formation after mild COVID-19. Each CDR3 protein is one row after TCRdb ran MiXCR on the 5' RACE reads. This sample has around 200,000 distinct CDR3 sequences, with 27% found just once. What was sequenced was PBMCs or a T cell subset sorted from them (not recorded which). Source of these receptors: an adult woman who had mild COVID-19 (a few samples of this study predate the infection). Cell type and time point are not known.

The chain joins TRBV2 to TRBJ1-2; 10 nucleotides line up with TRBD1. This CDR3 is built from 15 residues. Trimming cost V 10 bases and J 4 bases; bases outside gene matches: 12. CDR1 is SNHLY, CDR2 FYNNEI, per germline. The chain's CDR3 is CATQEADRGGYGYTF. CDR3 DNA sequence: TGTGCCACCCAGGAGGCGGACAGGGGGGGCTATGGCTACACCTTC.

This chain joins TRBV30 and TRBJ1-4, with D unresolved. CDR3 length: 13 amino acids. In germline, CDR1 is GTSNPN, CDR2 SVGIG (reference sequence). Trimming removed 0 bases from V and 8 bases from J, with 10 bases in between. The CDR3 loop is CAWSVTGREKLFF. CDR3 nucleotides: TGTGCCTGGAGTGTAACGGGAAGAGAAAAACTGTTTTTT.

J is TRBJ2-7 and V is TRBV29-1, with a possible D match to TRBD2 (5 bases). Germline CDR1 SQVTM, CDR2 ANQGSEA. V was cut by 6 bases and J by 3 bases, with 12 bases left in between. CDR3 length: 12 amino acids. Written as DNA, the CDR3 is TGCAGCGTCGAGGGTAGCCTCTACGAGCAGTACTTC. Translated, it gives CSVEGSLYEQYF.

The genes are TRBV19 and TRBJ1-1; weak D call: TRBD1 (6 bases). Trimming pared 7 bases from V and 1 base from J, leaving 13 bases between. The CDR3 has 14 amino acids. CDR1 and CDR2 from the germline V gene are LNHDA and SQIVND (reference sequence). CDR3 coding DNA: TGTGCCAGTAACACAGGGTTTAAGAACACTGAAGCTTTCTTT. Protein: CASNTGFKNTEAFF.

Only a few counts were recorded for this clonotype. This sequence joins TRBV7-2 and TRBJ1-4; a weak D match, TRBD1 (5 bases). The ends were cut back, 2 bases at V and 7 bases at J, with 14 bases in the middle. The CDR3 has 15 residues. Germline V gene sequence: CDR1 SGHTA, CDR2 FQGNSA. The CDR3 sequence is CASSLSPDTGEKLFF. DNA for the CDR3: TGTGCCAGCAGCTTAAGCCCGGACACTGGTGAAAAACTGTTTTTT.

This clonotype occurred many times. The rearrangement joins TRBV29-1 to TRBJ2-1; 8 bases are shared with TRBD2. V was pared by 3 bases and J by 7 bases, with 8 bases of the junction left unmatched. Germline CDR1 SQVTM, CDR2 ANQGSEA. CDR3 size: 14 residues. The CDR3 loop is CSVDLPGGGNEQFF. DNA for the CDR3: TGCAGCGTTGATCTCCCGGGAGGGGGGAATGAGCAGTTCTTC.

This clonotype came up once. The chain is built from TRBV11-2 and TRBJ2-1, with 8 bases lining up with TRBD2. The CDR3 is 16 amino acids. Germline V gene sequence: CDR1 SGHAT, CDR2 FQNNGV. With V trimmed by 6 bases and J by 4 bases, 11 bases remained unmatched. The DNA of the CDR3 is TGTGCCAGCAGAAACAGAGTAGCGGGACATTACAATGAGCAGTTCTTC. It specifies CASRNRVAGHYNEQFF.

The sample holds a few counts of this clonotype. The chain links TRBV3-1 to TRBJ2-5; TRBD1 might be the D (6 bases). This CDR3 has 14 amino acids. V was shortened by 4 bases and J by 2 bases, with 11 bases between the two germline ends. Germline V CDR1 and CDR2: LGHDT, YNNKEL (reference sequence). The CDR3 spells CASSRAGAQETQYF. DNA of the CDR3: TGTGCCAGCAGCCGCGCAGGGGCTCAAGAGACCCAGTACTTC.

The chain uses TRBV29-1 and TRBJ2-3, with TRBD2 matching over 13 bases. V was clipped by 0 bases and J by 11 bases; unmatched bases: 5. The CDR3 length is 14 residues. Per the germline V gene, CDR1 is SQVTM and CDR2 is ANQGSEA. The chain's CDR3 is CSVEETSGGGRQYF. CDR3 in DNA: TGCAGCGTTGAAGAAACTAGCGGGGGGGGAAGGCAGTATTTT.

This chain links TRBV3-1 with TRBJ1-4; TRBD1 might be the D (6 bases). CDR1 is LGHDT, CDR2 YNNKEL, per germline (reference sequence). The CDR3 is 14 amino acids. Deletions cut 3 bases from V and 3 bases from J, with 8 bases between. CDR3 coding DNA: TGTGCCAGCAGCCATAGGACAGCTAATGAAAAACTGTTTTTT. It specifies CASSHRTANEKLFF.

This clonotype occurred a few times. The V call is TRBV24-1, the J call TRBJ1-6, with unresolved D. Germline lookup yields CDR1 KGHDR and CDR2 SFDVKD. V was cut by 4 bases and J by 10 bases, with 10 bases left in between. The CDR3 is 13 amino acids. CDR3 region: CATSDLNGSPLHF. The CDR3 DNA reads TGTGCCACCAGTGACCTAAATGGATCACCCCTCCACTTT.

The chain employs TRBV29-1 and TRBJ1-5; the D is unclear. The CDR3 contains 13 residues. Per germline, CDR1 SQVTM and CDR2 ANQGSEA. V was cut by 4 bases and J by 3 bases, with 10 bases left in between. The CDR3 DNA reads TGCAGCGTTGCTAACGGACTCAATCAGCCCCAGCATTTT. It yields the protein CSVANGLNQPQHF.

J is TRBJ2-7 and V is TRBV6-2 or TRBV6-3, with TRBD2 matching over 7 bases. This CDR3 contains 15 residues. Germline V gene lookup returns CDR1 MNHEY and CDR2 SVGEGT. The V and J ends lost 5 bases and 0 bases, in that order; junction bases with no gene match: 7. CDR3 loop: CASSTTSRSSYEQYF. The CDR3 coding sequence is TGTGCCAGCAGTACGACTAGCCGCAGCTCCTACGAGCAGTACTTC.

The chain has TRBV30 and TRBJ1-6, with 8 bases that match TRBD1. This CDR3 region has 13 residues. The junction had 6 bases not matched to a gene; V was cut back by 4 bases and J by 10 bases. CDR1 is GTSNPN and CDR2 is SVGIG in the germline V gene (reference sequence). CDR3 sequence reads: CAWTQGAGSPLHF. In DNA form, the CDR3 reads TGTGCCTGGACGCAGGGGGCCGGGTCACCCCTCCACTTT.

V is TRBV12-3 or TRBV12-4 and J is TRBJ2-3; D is unclear. The CDR3 totals 15 residues. The germline V and J ends were trimmed by 4 bases and 6 bases, with 17 bases remaining between them. CDR3 amino acids: CASSYLQSPPDTQYF. The CDR3, as DNA: TGTGCCAGCAGTTACCTACAGAGCCCTCCGGATACGCAGTATTTT.

This sequence joins TRBV6-2 or TRBV6-3 and TRBJ1-2, with 7 bases identical to TRBD1. Germline-derived CDR1 and CDR2 are MNHEY and SVGEGT. This CDR3 region has 14 residues. Trimming took 0 bases from V and 5 from J; bases not matched to a gene: 3. The DNA of the CDR3 is TGTGCCAGCAGTTACTCGAGGGACAGTTATGGCTACACCTTC. This translates into CASSYSRDSYGYTF.

The rearrangement uses TRBV20-1 and TRBJ2-5, with D possibly TRBD2 on 5 matching bases. Germline CDR1 DFQATT, CDR2 SNEGSKA (reference sequence). The germline V and J ends were trimmed by 1 base and 2 bases, with 8 bases remaining between them. The CDR3 totals 13 residues. The CDR3 region is CSARAVAQETQYF. CDR3 bases: TGCAGTGCTAGAGCGGTAGCGCAAGAGACCCAGTACTTC.

The genes are TRBV5-1 and TRBJ2-7; no definite D call. The germline V and J ends were trimmed by 0 bases and 0 bases, with 10 bases remaining between them. The CDR3 totals 15 residues. Germline assignment: CDR1 SGHRS and CDR2 YFSETQ. The CDR3 DNA reads TGCGCCAGCAGCTTGGTAGTGGATTTCTCCTACGAGCAGTACTTC. Amino acids: CASSLVVDFSYEQYF. Together with reference TRBV5-1 and TRBJ2-7, the CDR3 gives the full variable domain: KAGVTQTPRYLIKTRGQQVTLSCSPISGHRSVSWYQQTPGQGLQFLFEYFSETQRNKGNFPGRFSGRQFSNSRSEMNVSTLELGDSALYLCASSLVVDFSYEQYFGPGTRLTVT.